The sequence of this T cell receptor (beta chain) was determined in a study of response to subunit inactivated influenza vaccine. The germline gives CDR1 MNHNS, CDR2 SASEGT. The CDR3 sequence is 16 residues long. V lost 7 bases and J lost 1, with 18 bases in between. One entry per CDR3 protein, called by TCRdb with MiXCR from the RT-PCR reads. The sample lists 250,000 to 350,000 distinct CDR3 sequences; 22% were seen once. The chain recombines TRBV6-1 with TRBJ2-3, with D possibly TRBD2 on 6 matching bases. Sequencing was performed on PBMCs from blood, taken less than 22 months after vaccination. The sequence was collected from a man aged 45 to 75 who received an inactivated influenza vaccine. The chain's CDR3 is CASIPGTGVGTDTQYF. For the CDR3, the DNA is TGTGCCAGCATCCCGGGCACGGGAGTTGGCACAGATACGCAGTATTTT.